This T cell receptor beta chain was found in a study of T cell repertoires in cytomegalovirus infection. Background on the study: TCR beta signatures that were public indicated CMV infection and matching HLA type.

The study, taken as a whole, reports: Cumulated frequencies of public TCR beta families served to identify carriers of CMV plus the relevant HLA.

TCRdb fed the reads into MiXCR, producing one record per CDR3 protein. The sample lists about 340,000 distinct CDR3 sequences, about 27% occurring once. Of note for this clonotype: Its antigen remains unknown.

The length of the CDR3 is 15 residues. V gave up 5 bases and J gave up 8 bases; unmatched junction bases: 14. The source is a human donor in good health (CMV status not recorded). Some clones in this sample may be carry-over from other donors' samples. The rearrangement links TRBV12-3 or TRBV12-4 to TRBJ1-2; the match to TRBD1 covers 7 bases. Specimen: cultured PBMCs, collected from culture after CMV antigen stimulation. Here the CDR3 reads CASSETGASKDGYTF. The DNA for the CDR3 is TGTGCCAGCAGTGAAACAGGGGCCTCAAAGGACGGCTACACCTTC.